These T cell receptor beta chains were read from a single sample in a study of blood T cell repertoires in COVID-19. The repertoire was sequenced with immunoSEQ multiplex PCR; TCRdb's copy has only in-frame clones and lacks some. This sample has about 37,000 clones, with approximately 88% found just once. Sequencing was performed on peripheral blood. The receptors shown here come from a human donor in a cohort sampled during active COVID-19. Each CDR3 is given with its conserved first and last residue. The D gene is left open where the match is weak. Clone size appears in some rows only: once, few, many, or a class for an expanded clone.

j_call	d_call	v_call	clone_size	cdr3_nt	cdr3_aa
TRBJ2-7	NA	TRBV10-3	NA	TGTGCCATCAGGCCTACAGTTTCGGAATCCTACGAGCAGTACTTC	CAIRPTVSESYEQYF
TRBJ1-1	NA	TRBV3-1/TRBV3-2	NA	TGTGCCAGCAGCCAAGATGAGGGCGAGGCCCCTGCTTTCTTT	CASSQDEGEAPAFF
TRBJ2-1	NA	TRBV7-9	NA	TGTGCCAGCAGCCGGGGGTTGTCCTACAATGAGCAGTTCTTC	CASSRGLSYNEQFF
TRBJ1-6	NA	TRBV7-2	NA	TGTGCCAGCAGCTTAGTGGGCGACAGGAGGTATTCACCCCTCCACTTT	CASSLVGDRRYSPLHF
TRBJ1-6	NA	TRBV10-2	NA	TGCGCCAGCATAAGGAGTTTTAATTCACCCCTCCACTTT	CASIRSFNSPLHF
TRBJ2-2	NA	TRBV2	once	TGTGCCAGCAGTGGGGGCAGGGCGCCCGGGGAGCTGTTTTTT	CASSGGRAPGELFF
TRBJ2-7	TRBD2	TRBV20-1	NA	TGCAGTGCTAGTAGGGCGGGAGGGCCACCCTACGAGCAGTACTTC	CSASRAGGPPYEQYF
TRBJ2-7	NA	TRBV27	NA	TGTGCCAGCAGTTTGGCGGGGACAGATTTAGAGCAGTACTTC	CASSLAGTDLEQYF
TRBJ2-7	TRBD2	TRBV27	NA	TGTGCCAGCAGTTTATTGAGTAGCGGGGGGGCCAACGAGCAGTACTTC	CASSLLSSGGANEQYF
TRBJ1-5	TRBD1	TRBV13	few	TGTGCCAGCAGCTTAGGAGGTTGGGACAGGGGGCGTCAGCCCCAGCATTTT	CASSLGGWDRGRQPQHF
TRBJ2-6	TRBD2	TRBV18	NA	TGTGCCAGCTCACCACAGTTGCCGGGACTAGCGGGCTATGGGGCCAACGTCCTGACTTTC	CASSPQLPGLAGYGANVLTF
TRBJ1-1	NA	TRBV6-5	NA	TGTGCCAGCAGTCTACCGGTTTCTGGTGAAGCTTTCTTT	CASSLPVSGEAFF
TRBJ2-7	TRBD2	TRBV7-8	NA	TGTGCCAGCAGCTTAAGACTAGCGGGAGCGGTCGAGCAGTACTTC	CASSLRLAGAVEQYF
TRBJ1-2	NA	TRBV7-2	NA	TGTGCCAGCAACAGAGACGAGGGCGGCTACACCTTC	CASNRDEGGYTF
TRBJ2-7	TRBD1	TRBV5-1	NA	TGCGCCAGCAGCGGCGCCGGGACAGGGGGGGCATACGAGCAGTACTTC	CASSGAGTGGAYEQYF
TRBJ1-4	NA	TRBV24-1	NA	TGTGCCACCAGTGATTCAGGTCAGGGGAGTAATGAAAAACTGTTTTTT	CATSDSGQGSNEKLFF
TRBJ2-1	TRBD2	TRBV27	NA	TGTGCCAGCAGTCCTACTAGCGGGATTGATGAGCAGTTCTTC	CASSPTSGIDEQFF
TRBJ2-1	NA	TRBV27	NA	TGTGCCAGCAGTTTACGTACGACAGTCAGCACTACTAATGAGCAGTTCTTC	CASSLRTTVSTTNEQFF
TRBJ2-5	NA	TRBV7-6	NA	TGTGCCAGCAGCTTAGGACTAGTTGAGACCCAGTACTTC	CASSLGLVETQYF
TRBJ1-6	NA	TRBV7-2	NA	TGTGCCAGCAGCCCCCTCGTAAGGGGCGCGTCAAATTCACCCCTCCACTTT	CASSPLVRGASNSPLHF
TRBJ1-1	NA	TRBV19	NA	TGTGCCAGTAGTATCCTCCGGGGGGACAAGAACACTGAAGCTTTCTTT	CASSILRGDKNTEAFF
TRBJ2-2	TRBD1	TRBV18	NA	TGTGCCAGCACCTACCGACAGGGCCTGAACACCGGGGAGCTGTTTTTT	CASTYRQGLNTGELFF
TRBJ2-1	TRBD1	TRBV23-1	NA	TGCGCCAGCAGTCCCAATGGAGGACAGGGGGCGCGAGAGAGGAATGAGCAGTTCTTC	CASSPNGGQGARERNEQFF
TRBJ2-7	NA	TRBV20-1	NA	TGCAGTGCTAGTCCACTACTTACCTACGAGCAGTACTTC	CSASPLLTYEQYF
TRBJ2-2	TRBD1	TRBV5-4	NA	TGTGCCAGCAGTTTTGACAGGGTTAACGGGGAGCTGTTTTTT	CASSFDRVNGELFF
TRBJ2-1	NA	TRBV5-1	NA	TGCGCCAGCAGCTTGGCCCCGGACATCGCCTCGAATGAGCAGTTCTTC	CASSLAPDIASNEQFF
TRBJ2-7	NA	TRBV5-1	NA	TGCGCCAGCAGCTTGAATGCAGGGAACTCCTACGAGCAGTACTTC	CASSLNAGNSYEQYF
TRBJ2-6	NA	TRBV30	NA	TGTGCAGGAGGAGGGCGGCAGCACTCTGGGGCCAACGTCCTGACTTTC	CAGGGRQHSGANVLTF
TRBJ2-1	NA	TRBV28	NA	TGTGCCAGCAGCCCAGGGGGGAGCTCCTACAATGAGCAGTTCTTC	CASSPGGSSYNEQFF
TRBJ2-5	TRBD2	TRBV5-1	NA	TGCGCCAGCAGAAAAGTGGGAGGGTCCGGGGAGACCCAGTACTTC	CASRKVGGSGETQYF
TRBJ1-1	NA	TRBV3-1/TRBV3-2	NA	TGTGCCAGCAGTGGGGAGGGTACGACTGAAGCTTTCTTT	CASSGEGTTEAFF
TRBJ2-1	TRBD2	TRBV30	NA	TGTGCCTGGGGCCTGAGCGGGAGGAGGAATGAGCAGTTCTTC	CAWGLSGRRNEQFF
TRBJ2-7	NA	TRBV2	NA	TGTGCCAGCAACTCCCGCCTGGAGCAGTACTTC	CASNSRLEQYF
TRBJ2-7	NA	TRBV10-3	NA	TGTGCCATCAGTGACCCGAGGGTGGGATCCTACGAGCAGTACTTC	CAISDPRVGSYEQYF
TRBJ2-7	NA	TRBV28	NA	TGTGCCAGCAGTTCGACAAGAACGAACGAGCAGTACTTC	CASSSTRTNEQYF
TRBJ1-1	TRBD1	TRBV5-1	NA	TGCGCCAGCAGCCGTGGGACAGTGAACACTGAAGCTTTCTTT	CASSRGTVNTEAFF
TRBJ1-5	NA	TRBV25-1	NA	TGTGCCAGCAGTGATTTATCAGGGAGGCAGCCCCAGCATTTT	CASSDLSGRQPQHF
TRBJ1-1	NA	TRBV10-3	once	TGTGCCATCAGTGGGCCTAGCCCTGAAGCTTTCTTT	CAISGPSPEAFF
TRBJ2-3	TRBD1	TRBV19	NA	TGTGCCAGTTCCGACAGGGGGGGCACAGATACGCAGTATTTT	CASSDRGGTDTQYF